The 27 T cell receptor beta chains in this list originate from one sample, sequenced in a study of CXCR3-negative and CXCR3-positive naive CD8 T cells. Researchers prepared the TRB cDNA libraries using 5' RACE with UMI labels. Reanalyzing the 5' RACE reads, TCRdb keeps one entry per CDR3 protein, without DNA. This table holds tens of thousands of distinct CDR3 sequences. The sample taken for sequencing was naive CXCR3- CD8+ T cells from blood. Subset described: CD45RO-CCR7+CD27+CD95- naive CD8+ T cells lacking CXCR3 (TNR3-). These receptors were obtained from a human donor in good health. Some clones in this sample may be carry-over from other donors' samples.

CDR3 residues: CASSPYRTGTGGGYTF. The V and J genes are TRBV12-3 or TRBV12-4 and TRBJ1-2; TCRdb's D gene call, TRBD1, goes unchecked for lack of DNA. CDR3 size: 16 residues.

The J gene is TRBJ1-1, the V gene TRBV12-3 or TRBV12-4. The CDR3 consists of 16 residues. The CDR3 reads CATSPRLASMNTEAFF.

The rearrangement links TRBV29-1 to TRBJ2-1. This CDR3 spans 13 amino acids. Germline loops: CDR1 SQVTM, CDR2 ANQGSEA. This CDR3 is CSVVTASYNEQFF.

The chain carries TRBV14 and TRBJ2-1; with no DNA, the TCRdb D assignment of TRBD1 cannot be verified. Germline V gene data show CDR1 as SGHDN and CDR2 as FVKESK. The CDR3 length is 14 residues. CDR3 protein: CASSQEMRGNEQFF.

The chain couples TRBV6-5 to TRBJ2-7; there is no DNA to check the TCRdb D call of TRBD1. The CDR3 has 15 amino acids. Germline values: CDR1 MNHEY, CDR2 SVGAGI. CDR3 in amino acids: CASSYSMGTAYEQYF.

The chain uses TRBV7-3 and TRBJ1-1. CDR3 length: 15 amino acids. From germline, CDR1 is SGHTA and CDR2 FQGTGA. The CDR3 protein is CASSLSPAGSTEAFF.

This chain links TRBV2 with TRBJ2-1; TCRdb designates TRBD2, a call that cannot be tested without DNA. CDR1 and CDR2 from the germline V gene are SNHLY and FYNNEI. The CDR3 length is 14 residues. CDR3: CASIAGTIYNEQFF.

The chain has TRBV29-1 and TRBJ2-3; the TRBD1 assignment by TCRdb is unverifiable without DNA. Germline CDR1 SQVTM, CDR2 ANQGSEA. CDR3 length: 16 amino acids. The CDR3 here is CSVEAPTQGVTDTQYF.

V is TRBV27 and J is TRBJ2-7; without DNA, the TCRdb call of TRBD1 cannot be checked. Germline-derived CDR1 and CDR2 are MNHEY and SMNVEV (reference sequence). This CDR3 comprises 15 residues. The CDR3: CASSLGAVSSYEQYF.

The J gene is TRBJ1-2, the V gene TRBV29-1. In germline, CDR1 is SQVTM, CDR2 ANQGSEA. CDR3 size: 12 residues. The chain's CDR3 is CSAEEGIYGYTF.

V gene TRBV29-1 combines with J gene TRBJ1-1; TCRdb gives TRBD1 as the D gene, but with no DNA this cannot be confirmed. The CDR3 is made up of 13 amino acids. Germline lookup yields CDR1 SQVTM and CDR2 ANQGSEA. CDR3 in amino acids: CSVPGRMNTEAFF.

The gene calls are TRBV12-3 or TRBV12-4 and TRBJ1-5. This CDR3 has 14 residues. The CDR3 loop reads CASSPNDSNQPQHF.

The V call is TRBV29-1, the J call TRBJ2-1. CDR3 length: 15 amino acids. The V gene's germline CDR1 is SQVTM and CDR2 ANQGSEA. CDR3 loop: CSVDPYGLDYNEQFF.

The chain combines TRBV15 with TRBJ2-1; lacking DNA, the TRBD1 call made by TCRdb goes unchecked. CDR3 length: 13 amino acids. Germline values: CDR1 LNHNV, CDR2 YYDKDF (reference sequence). CDR3 sequence: CATSPTGGNEQFF.

The chain recombines TRBV7-9 with TRBJ1-1. The CDR3 consists of 15 residues. Germline loops: CDR1 SEHNR, CDR2 FQNEAQ (reference sequence). The CDR3 loop is CASSDSDFMNTEAFF.

The V call is TRBV28, the J call TRBJ2-5. The germline V gene has CDR1 MDHEN and CDR2 SYDVKM. This CDR3 is built from 13 residues. The CDR3 here is CASSSTSVETQYF.

The chain recombines TRBV5-6 with TRBJ2-7; the D call from TCRdb, TRBD1, cannot be confirmed without DNA. Germline V lookup: CDR1 SGHDT, CDR2 YYEEEE. This CDR3 region has 16 residues. CDR3 sequence reads: CASSSETGGFVYEQYF.

V gene TRBV29-1 combines with J gene TRBJ2-1; TCRdb names TRBD1, which stays unverified in the absence of DNA. This CDR3 has 17 amino acids. The germline CDR1 and CDR2 sequences are SQVTM and ANQGSEA. CDR3 region: CSVESVRRGQDDNEQFF.

This chain uses TRBV29-1 with TRBJ2-5; the D call of TRBD2 rests on TCRdb alone, since no DNA is present to check it. The CDR3 is 14 residues long. Germline V CDR1 and CDR2: SQVTM, ANQGSEA. The chain's CDR3 is CSALAPRGEETQYF.

This rearrangement joins TRBV9 to TRBJ2-2; the D gene TCRdb calls, TRBD1, cannot be checked with no DNA. The CDR3 length is 15 residues. The germline gives CDR1 SGDLS, CDR2 YYNGEE. CDR3 amino acids: CASSGTGGNTGELFF.

The V call is TRBV14, the J call TRBJ2-3. Germline V gene lookup returns CDR1 SGHDN and CDR2 FVKESK. The CDR3 covers 16 residues. The chain's CDR3 is CASSQESWSSTDTQYF.

The V and J genes are TRBV12-3 or TRBV12-4 and TRBJ2-7; TCRdb indicates TRBD1, and absent DNA this call remains unverified. CDR3 size: 14 residues. The CDR3 spells CASSFGTQLWGQYF.

The chain links TRBV6-5 to TRBJ2-7; TCRdb reports TRBD2, a call that lacks DNA to check it against. CDR1 and CDR2 from the germline V gene are MNHEY and SVGAGI. The CDR3 is 14 amino acids. This chain's CDR3 is CASSKSRDSYEQYF.

The rearrangement links TRBV7-7 to TRBJ2-2; the D call of TRBD1 rests on TCRdb alone, since no DNA is present to check it. CDR1 is SSHAT, CDR2 FNYEAQ, per germline (reference sequence). The CDR3 sequence is 15 residues long. The CDR3 here is CASSLDSRTPGELFF.

This rearrangement joins TRBV20-1 to TRBJ2-3; as DNA is missing, the TRBD2 call by TCRdb cannot be tested. The germline V gene encodes CDR1 DFQATT and CDR2 SNEGSKA (reference sequence). The CDR3 is 19 amino acids. This CDR3 is CSASQPFVLAGADTDTQYF.

V and J are TRBV20-1 and TRBJ2-7. Germline-derived CDR1 and CDR2 are DFQATT and SNEGSKA (reference sequence). This CDR3 is 12 amino acids long. The CDR3 here is CSARPRWDEQYF.

The chain has TRBV4-1 and TRBJ2-6; the D gene TCRdb calls, TRBD1, cannot be checked with no DNA. Germline V CDR1 and CDR2: MGHRA, YSYEKL. There are 18 residues in the CDR3. The CDR3 region is CASSQGSGDIAGANVLTF.